The source of this T cell receptor (beta chain) is a study of CD8 T cells in ankylosing spondylitis. This clonotype has at least ten counts. Its specificity is not known. By quantitative 5'-RACE with molecular barcodes, the TCR beta libraries were made. TCRdb redid the calling of the 5' RACE reads with MiXCR, one entry per CDR3 protein. Among about 840,000 distinct CDR3 sequences listed, about an eighth were seen once. Study-wide findings and caveats: Clones linked to the disease showed a CD8+ phenotype. They occurred at relatively low frequencies in peripheral blood. Researchers reportedly found disease-linked clones significantly enriched in matched ankylosing spondylitis synovial fluid. Seemingly characteristic of ankylosing spondylitis blood was a TCR beta motif consisting of eight highly homologous variants. Some motif variants had been reported before (in reactive arthritis synovial fluid and blood).

Sequenced input: blood, either unsorted or a sorted T cell fraction (not recorded which). The receptor was derived from a male donor with ankylosing spondylitis.

In DNA, the CDR3 is TGTGCCAGCAGCTTAGGAACAGCAGGCTACAATGAGCAGTTCTTC. This encodes CASSLGTAGYNEQFF. The rearrangement uses TRBV7-2 and TRBJ2-1; D unresolved. Germline V gene data show CDR1 as SGHTA and CDR2 as FQGNSA. This CDR3 contains 15 residues. V shed 1 base and J shed 3 bases, with 10 bases lying between them.